These 28 T cell receptor beta chains were all obtained from the same sample, sequenced in a study of regulatory T cells. General observations from the study: In CD3G-deficient patients, conventional CD4+ T cells were enriched for hydrophobic CDR3 residues at positions 6 and 7.

Primers: 52 TRBV forward and 13 TRBJ reverse. Clones were sequenced by immunoSEQ multiplex PCR, and TCRdb holds only the in-frame ones, with some missing. The sample includes almost 30,000 clones, roughly 90% seen only once; the top ten take roughly 1.4%. Their antigens are not known. Specimen: conventional CD4+ T cells sorted from blood. The source is a person in their late teens or twenties with CD3G deficiency.

CDR3 sequence reads: CASSTRPAPQHF. As DNA, the CDR3 is TGTGCCAGCAGCACCCGACCGGCGCCCCAGCATTTT. The J gene is TRBJ1-5, the V gene TRBV28, with D unresolved. CDR1 and CDR2 from the germline V gene are MDHEN and SYDVKM. Deletions cut 6 bases from V and 9 bases from J, with 12 bases between. The CDR3 is 12 amino acids.

This clone was picked up one time. This sequence joins TRBV5-1 and TRBJ2-5, with D perhaps TRBD1 (6 bases). This CDR3 region has 14 residues. V lost 1 base, J lost 1 base, and 8 bases lay in between. CDR1 is SGHRS, CDR2 YFSETQ, per germline. The CDR3 bases are TGCGCCAGCAGCTTGTGGGGGCCCCAAGAGACCCAGTACTTC. Translating it yields CASSLWGPQETQYF.

This chain uses TRBV7-6 with TRBJ2-7; TRBD1 aligns across 7 bases. Germline CDR1 reads SGHVS; CDR2 reads FNYEAQ. The CDR3 sequence is 14 residues long. Losses at the gene ends were 2 bases for V and 5 bases for J; bases not matched to a gene: 6. The CDR3: CASSLRQGRNEQYF. The CDR3 DNA reads as TGTGCCAGCAGCTTAAGACAGGGACGGAACGAGCAGTACTTC.

The rearrangement joins TRBV11-1 to TRBJ2-7; D tentatively reads TRBD1 or TRBD2 (7 bases each). CDR3 size: 15 residues. V lost 5 bases and J lost 4, with 18 bases in between. Germline loops: CDR1 SGHAT, CDR2 FQDESV (reference sequence). CDR3 bases: TGTGCCAGCAGCATATCAGGGGGGGACAATTACGAGCAGTACTTC. Encoded protein: CASSISGGDNYEQYF. Using reference TRBV11-1 and TRBJ2-7 for the parts outside the CDR3, the full variable domain is EAEVAQSPRYKITEKSQAVAFWCDPISGHATLYWYRQILGQGPELLVQFQDESVVDDSQLPKDRFSAERLKGVDSTLKIQPAELGDSAMYLCASSISGGDNYEQYFGPGTRLTVT.

V and J are TRBV6-1 and TRBJ2-6; D gene ambiguous. The germline CDR1 and CDR2 sequences are MNHNS and SASEGT. This CDR3 is 13 amino acids long. V lost 7 bases, J lost 2 bases, and 6 bases lay in between. DNA of the CDR3: TGTGCCAGCACCGTCGCTGGGGCCAACGTCCTGACTTTC. Residues: CASTVAGANVLTF.

The chain carries TRBV5-1 and TRBJ1-2; D unresolved. The length of the CDR3 is 15 residues. The V end lost 1 base, the J end lost 0 bases, and 10 bases lay between the germline ends. The germline CDR1 and CDR2 sequences are SGHRS and YFSETQ. The CDR3 DNA is TGCGCCAGCAGCTTGAGCAGGAGCTCTAACTATGGCTACACCTTC. This encodes CASSLSRSSNYGYTF.

This chain connects TRBV28 to TRBJ2-5, with TRBD1 as a possible D gene (5 bases). V was shortened by 5 bases and J by 7 bases, with 14 bases between the two germline ends. Per the germline V gene, CDR1 is MDHEN and CDR2 is SYDVKM. CDR3 size: 13 residues. CDR3 DNA: TGTGCCAGCAGTCTCGACGCTCAGGGGACCCAGTACTTC. It encodes CASSLDAQGTQYF.

The chain uses TRBV28 and TRBJ2-7, with 8 bases that match TRBD2. Germline V CDR1 and CDR2: MDHEN, SYDVKM. With V trimmed by 6 bases and J by 6 bases, 13 bases remained unmatched. There are 15 residues in the CDR3. As DNA, the CDR3 is TGTGCCAGCAGCGATTCCGGGGGGGCCTTCTTCGAGCAGTACTTC. Its translation: CASSDSGGAFFEQYF.

The sample holds one count of this clone. The genes are TRBV7-9 and TRBJ2-2; 14 bases agree with TRBD2. Germline loops: CDR1 SEHNR, CDR2 FQNEAQ (reference sequence). This CDR3 is built from 18 residues. Trimming removed 2 bases from V and 5 bases from J; junction bases left unmatched: 7. The CDR3 DNA is TGTGCCAGCAGCTTAACGGGACTAGCGGGAGTGAGGACCGGGGAGCTGTTTTTT. It is translated as CASSLTGLAGVRTGELFF.

The CDR3 DNA is TGTGCCAGCAGCGAGGGAAGGGATACTGAAGCTTTCTTT. Translated: CASSEGRDTEAFF. V usage is TRBV7-9 and J usage is TRBJ1-1; D not certain. The CDR3 loop spans 13 amino acids. In germline, CDR1 is SEHNR, CDR2 FQNEAQ (reference sequence). The V gene lost 5 bases and the J gene lost 5 bases, with 12 bases spanning the gap. Full variable domain (remainder filled in from reference TRBV7-9 and TRBJ1-1): DTGVSQNPRHKITKRGQNVTFRCDPISEHNRLYWYRQTLGQGPEFLTYFQNEAQLEKSRLLSDRFSAERPKGSFSTLEIQRTEQGDSAMYLCASSEGRDTEAFFGQGTRLTVV.

The chain uses TRBV12-5 and TRBJ2-7; 9 nucleotides align to TRBD1. J gave up 6 bases and V 1 base, and 7 bases lay outside the gene matches. Per germline, CDR1 LGHNT and CDR2 FRNRAP. The CDR3 totals 15 residues. CDR3 region: CASGLASDRGSEQYF. In nucleotides, the CDR3 is TGTGCTAGTGGTTTGGCGTCGGACAGGGGTAGCGAGCAGTACTTC.

This rearrangement joins TRBV11-2 to TRBJ2-1; the match to TRBD2 covers 7 bases. With V trimmed by 6 bases and J by 2 bases, 7 bases remained unmatched. The CDR3 is 15 residues long. Germline values: CDR1 SGHAT, CDR2 FQNNGV. CDR3 in amino acids: CASSLALAAYNEQFF. The CDR3 nucleotides read TGTGCCAGCAGTTTGGCCCTAGCGGCCTACAATGAGCAGTTCTTC.

This rearrangement joins TRBV28 to TRBJ2-7; D is unresolved. Germline values: CDR1 MDHEN, CDR2 SYDVKM. The CDR3 is 14 amino acids. V was shortened by 5 bases and J by 1 base, with 12 bases between the two germline ends. CDR3 in amino acids: CASSVHTRSYEQYF. DNA for the CDR3: TGTGCCAGCAGTGTTCACACGCGATCCTACGAGCAGTACTTC. Full variable domain (remainder filled in from reference TRBV28 and TRBJ2-7): DVKVTQSSRYLVKRTGEKVFLECVQDMDHENMFWYRQDPGLGLRLIYFSYDVKMKEKGDIPEGYSVSREKKERFSLILESASTNQTSMYLCASSVHTRSYEQYFGPGTRLTVT.

CDR3: CASSTDRQNQPQHF. CDR3 sequence (DNA): TGTGCCAGCAGCACGGACAGACAAAATCAGCCCCAGCATTTT. V gene TRBV28 combines with J gene TRBJ1-5, with a tentative D call TRBD1 (6 bases). The V gene's germline CDR1 is MDHEN and CDR2 SYDVKM. The CDR3 extends over 14 amino acids. Trimming removed 6 bases at V and 4 bases at J, with 13 bases between.

The V gene is TRBV7-8, the J gene TRBJ2-6; no reliable D call. Trimming cost V 5 bases and J 0 bases, with 23 bases left between them. CDR1 and CDR2 from the germline V gene are SGHVS and FQNEAQ. The CDR3 sequence is 20 residues long. Here the CDR3 DNA reads TGTGCCAGCAGCCCACACCTGACACTCCTGAGAGCCTCTGGGGCCAACGTCCTGACTTTC. This translates into CASSPHLTLLRASGANVLTF.

The count of this clone is one. The chain couples TRBV19 to TRBJ1-1; D is unresolved. Between the trimmed V and J ends, which lost 7 bases and 1 base, there was a span of 4 bases. Germline V gene sequence: CDR1 LNHDA, CDR2 SQIVND (reference sequence). There are 11 residues in the CDR3. This chain's CDR3 is CASIGNTEAFF. Here the CDR3 DNA reads TGTGCCAGTATCGGGAACACTGAAGCTTTCTTT.

This chain connects TRBV10-3 to TRBJ2-1, with a tentative D call TRBD2 (5 bases). The germline V gene encodes CDR1 ENHRY and CDR2 SYGVKD. The CDR3 totals 13 residues. V gave up 6 bases and J gave up 1 base, with 7 bases separating them. The CDR3 bases are TGTGCCATCAGGGGCGGGTCCTACAATGAGCAGTTCTTC. The encoded protein is CAIRGGSYNEQFF.

This clone was seen more than once but under ten times. This sequence joins TRBV6-1 and TRBJ2-1; 9 positions agree with TRBD2. Germline CDR1 MNHNS, CDR2 SASEGT. The CDR3 consists of 18 residues. J was trimmed by 4 bases and V by 3 bases; bases with no gene match: 13. CDR3 nucleotide sequence: TGTGCCAGCAGTGAGATAGAGATTAGCGGGAGAGGGTACAATGAGCAGTTCTTC. Translated, it gives CASSEIEISGRGYNEQFF.

The V and J genes are TRBV9 and TRBJ1-2, with TRBD1 as a possible D gene (5 bases). Trimming pared 2 bases from V and 8 bases from J, leaving 10 bases between. CDR3 length: 12 amino acids. Germline CDR1 reads SGDLS; CDR2 reads YYNGEE. The CDR3 here is CASSVTQGGYTF. The CDR3 DNA reads TGTGCCAGCAGCGTCACCCAGGGCGGCTACACCTTC.

In its sample, this clone was seen once. The chain is built from TRBV7-9 and TRBJ1-1, with 10 bases lining up with TRBD1. The ends lost 5 bases at V and 6 bases at J; junction bases unmatched: 6. This CDR3 has 14 amino acids. CDR1 is SEHNR, CDR2 FQNEAQ, per germline (reference sequence). CDR3 protein: CASSRDRGRAEAFF. The DNA for the CDR3 is TGTGCCAGCAGCCGAGACAGGGGGCGGGCTGAAGCTTTCTTT.

This chain uses TRBV11-2 with TRBJ2-5; the D is unclear. Germline CDR1 and CDR2: SGHAT and FQNNGV. This CDR3 contains 11 residues. With 5 bases removed from V and 3 bases from J, the gap between germline ends came to 4 bases. The CDR3 DNA is TGTGCCAGCAGCCCGAAAGAGACCCAGTACTTC. It encodes CASSPKETQYF. Together with reference TRBV11-2 and TRBJ2-5, the CDR3 gives the full variable domain: EAGVAQSPRYKIIEKRQSVAFWCNPISGHATLYWYQQILGQGPKLLIQFQNNGVVDDSQLPKDRFSAERLKGVDSTLKIQPAKLEDSAVYLCASSPKETQYFGPGTRLLVL.

With respect to this clone: The same CDR3 is also encoded by other DNA sequences in this sample. This chain connects TRBV7-3 to TRBJ2-5; D may correspond to TRBD1 or TRBD2 (6 bases each). This CDR3 region has 15 residues. Trimming shortened V by 1 base and J by 5 bases, and 14 bases separated the two germline ends. Germline values: CDR1 SGHTA, CDR2 FQGTGA. CDR3 DNA sequence: TGTGCCAGCAGCTTAAACCCCGGGGGCGGGGAGACCCAGTACTTC. Protein product: CASSLNPGGGETQYF.

This sequence joins TRBV19 and TRBJ2-3; D is possibly TRBD2 (5 bases). V was clipped by 0 bases and J by 4 bases, with 23 bases between them. The CDR3 has 19 amino acids. Per germline, CDR1 LNHDA and CDR2 SQIVND (reference sequence). The CDR3 sequence is CASSIDLCRVSRGPDTQYF. The CDR3 nucleotides read TGTGCCAGTAGTATAGATCTATGTCGAGTCTCACGGGGTCCAGATACGCAGTATTTT.

The genes are TRBV6-1 and TRBJ2-3; possibly TRBD2 for D (5 bases). CDR1 and CDR2 (germline): MNHNS, SASEGT. V was shortened by 5 bases and J by 0 bases, with 6 bases between the two germline ends. This CDR3 spans 13 amino acids. In DNA form, the CDR3 reads TGTGCCAGCAGTCGGACTAGCACAGATACGCAGTATTTT. Protein: CASSRTSTDTQYF.

J is TRBJ2-1 and V is TRBV28; D might be TRBD1 or TRBD2, each matching 6 bases. CDR1 is MDHEN, CDR2 SYDVKM, per germline. V dropped 5 bases and J dropped 6 bases, with 17 bases sitting between them. There are 15 residues in the CDR3. The CDR3 region has the DNA TGTGCCAGCAGTAATGGGGGGCAGGGTATCAATGAGCAGTTCTTC. Protein sequence: CASSNGGQGINEQFF.

The chain employs TRBV28 and TRBJ2-5; D is possibly TRBD1 (8 bases). The CDR3 is 15 amino acids. Germline CDR1 reads MDHEN; CDR2 reads SYDVKM. The V end lost 5 bases, the J end lost 7 bases, and 20 bases lay between the germline ends. The CDR3, as DNA: TGTGCCAGCAGTGTCCACAGGGGGGGGACAGGGACCCAGTACTTC. As protein: CASSVHRGGTGTQYF.

The chain carries TRBV5-1 and TRBJ1-2; a weak D match, TRBD1 (5 bases). CDR3 length: 13 amino acids. V gave up 2 bases and J gave up 5 bases, with 10 bases separating them. CDR1 SGHRS and CDR2 YFSETQ come from the germline V gene. In DNA, the CDR3 is TGCGCCAGCAGCTTTTACGGGGGTTATGGCTACACCTTC. Translating gives CASSFYGGYGYTF.

DNA for the CDR3: TGTGCCAGTAGTCCCCGGGCGGCAGGGGTAGACGCTCAGCCCCAGCATTTT. Translated: CASSPRAAGVDAQPQHF. This rearrangement joins TRBV19 to TRBJ1-5; D might be TRBD1 (6 bases). The length of the CDR3 is 17 residues. CDR1 is LNHDA, CDR2 SQIVND, per germline (reference sequence). V was trimmed by 5 bases and J by 6 bases, leaving 23 bases between them.